These T cell receptor beta chains were read from a single sample in a study of early T cells in non-severe SARS-CoV-2 infection. From the 5' RACE reads, TCRdb called clonotypes with MiXCR, one entry per CDR3 protein. The sample holds some 67,000 distinct CDR3 sequences, 12% to 15% seen once. Sequenced: whole blood. Source of these receptors: an adult who was a healthcare worker with PCR-confirmed SARS-CoV-2 infection or an uninfected control (not recorded which). Both conserved end residues are part of each CDR3. The D gene is left open where the match is weak. Only part of the rows carry a size: once, few, many, or a class if the clone is expanded.

j_call clone_size d_call v_call cdr3_nt cdr3_aa
TRBJ2-3 - - TRBV20-1 TGCAGTGCTACAGGGATCGCAAGGGATACGCAGTATTTT CSATGIARDTQYF
TRBJ2-3 - TRBD2 TRBV20-1 TGCAGTGCTAGTCCTCTAGCGGTCACAGATACGCAGTATTTT CSASPLAVTDTQYF
TRBJ2-7 many TRBD1 TRBV18 TGTGCCAGCTCAAAGGACAGGGACGGCGAGCAGTACTTC CASSKDRDGEQYF
TRBJ2-1 - - TRBV7-9 TGTGCCAGCGGCGGGACAGATAACTACAATGAGCAGTTCTTC CASGGTDNYNEQFF
TRBJ2-3 - - TRBV15 TGTGCCACCAGCAGAGTACCCAAGGCTCAGGGGTTCAGAGATACGCAGTATTTT CATSRVPKAQGFRDTQYF
TRBJ1-2 - - TRBV7-9 TGTGCCAGCAGCTTAGAAAGTGTCTATGGCTACACCTTC CASSLESVYGYTF
TRBJ1-2 few TRBD1 TRBV12-3/TRBV12-4 TGTGCCAGCAGTTTAGCGGGGTCCTGGGACAGGGCCTGCTCCTTC CASSLAGSWDRACSF
TRBJ1-2 few - TRBV10-3 TGTGCCATCAGTCCGACGCGGGCCGCTGGCTATGGCTACACCTTC CAISPTRAAGYGYTF
TRBJ1-4 few - TRBV5-5 TGTGCCAGCAGCTTGGGGCTGGAAAAACTGTTTTTT CASSLGLEKLFF
TRBJ2-1 many TRBD1 TRBV29-1 TGCAGCTTCGCGGACAGGTTGAACAATGAGCAGTTCTTC CSFADRLNNEQFF
TRBJ1-1 few - TRBV3-1 TGTGCCAGCAGCTCAGGGATTTTCCGCACTGAAGCTTTCTTT CASSSGIFRTEAFF
TRBJ1-2 - TRBD1 TRBV6-5 TGTGCCAGCAGCCGCGGGACAGCCGGCTACACCTTC CASSRGTAGYTF
TRBJ1-2 - TRBD1 TRBV10-3 TGTGCCATCAGTGAGTACAGGGGCGACTATGGCTACACCTTC CAISEYRGDYGYTF
TRBJ2-7 - TRBD1 TRBV6-5 TGTGCCAGCAGTCCGGACAGGGGGGGATACGAGCAGTACTTC CASSPDRGGYEQYF
TRBJ1-3 many - TRBV7-8 TGTGCCGGGGGTGAGGGAAACACCATATATTTT CAGGEGNTIYF
TRBJ1-4 - - TRBV7-2 TGTGCCAGCAGCTTAGCAGGGCGCGAGGGGCAACTGTTTTTT CASSLAGREGQLFF
TRBJ2-3 many - TRBV5-4 TGTGCCAGCAGCTTGGTTTACCTCACAGATACGCAGTATTTT CASSLVYLTDTQYF
TRBJ1-4 many - TRBV29-1 TGCAGCGTTGAAACGGGGGCCGATGAAAAACTGTTTTTT CSVETGADEKLFF
TRBJ2-3 few TRBD1 TRBV6-4 TGTGCCAGCAGTTTGTCAGGGGGTAGCACAGATACGCAGTATTTT CASSLSGGSTDTQYF
TRBJ1-1 few - TRBV4-3 TGCGCCAGCAGCCAAGACGAAACAGCGAACACTGAAGCTTTCTTT CASSQDETANTEAFF
TRBJ1-1 few - TRBV10-3 TGTGCCATCAGTGAAGAGGGGAACACTGAAGCTTTCTTT CAISEEGNTEAFF
TRBJ2-5 - - TRBV7-2 TGTGCCAGCAGCTTAGGTGCTGGCAGAATACAAGAGACCCAGTACTTC CASSLGAGRIQETQYF
TRBJ1-2 - - TRBV7-3 TGTGCCAGCAGCCATAACTCCGGGACGGAAGGCTACACCTTC CASSHNSGTEGYTF
TRBJ1-5 - - TRBV20-1 TGCAGTGCTAGAGTTGGGGGACTCTTTGATCAGCCCCAGCATTTT CSARVGGLFDQPQHF
TRBJ1-1 few - TRBV29-1 TGCAGCGCCAGGAGGGGGTCGACTGAAGCTTTCTTT CSARRGSTEAFF
TRBJ1-4 - - TRBV4-1 TGCGCCAGCAGCCAAGACAGGGGCGCAGGGGAAAAACTGTTTTTT CASSQDRGAGEKLFF
TRBJ1-2 many - TRBV12-2 TGTGCAAGTCGCTACGAGACAGATAGGGCCTATGGCTACACCTTC CASRYETDRAYGYTF
TRBJ2-5 - - TRBV7-6 TGTGCCAGCAGCTTACCCGCCCAAGAGACCCAGTACTTC CASSLPAQETQYF
TRBJ2-5 many - TRBV28 TGTGCCAGCAGCGTCCAGGGAACTCAGAACCCCCCGGAGACCCAGTACTTC CASSVQGTQNPPETQYF
TRBJ2-7 few TRBD2 TRBV7-9 TGTGCCAGCAGCCCCAAACCCGGGACTAGCGGGGGATACGAGCAGTACTTC CASSPKPGTSGGYEQYF
TRBJ2-3 - TRBD2 TRBV7-6 TGTGCCAGCAGCTTACGGACTAGCGGAAGCACAGATACGCAGTATTTT CASSLRTSGSTDTQYF
TRBJ2-1 - TRBD2 TRBV28 TGTGCCAGCAGCGGGACTAGCGGGGGGTACAATGAGCAGTTCTTC CASSGTSGGYNEQFF
TRBJ2-5 few - TRBV28 TGTGCCAGCAGTCCCCCCAGCCCCGCCAAAGAGACCCAGTACTTC CASSPPSPAKETQYF
TRBJ1-2 - - TRBV11-2 TGTGCCAGCAGCTTAGGGGCTGGCTACACCTTC CASSLGAGYTF
TRBJ2-3 many - TRBV30 TGTGCCTGGAGTGTACTGGGCCCAGGTGATACGCAGTATTTT CAWSVLGPGDTQYF
TRBJ1-5 few - TRBV4-3 TGCGCCAGCAGCCAAGATAGGTGGGCGAGCAATCAGCCCCAGCATTTT CASSQDRWASNQPQHF
TRBJ2-1 few - TRBV5-6 TGTGCCAGCAGCTCCCCCGACGGGTACAATGAGCAGTTCTTC CASSSPDGYNEQFF
TRBJ2-1 many - TRBV29-1 TGCAGCGTCTGGTACAATGAGCAGTTCTTC CSVWYNEQFF
TRBJ2-7 - - TRBV29-1 TGCAGCGTTGGACAGAGCTCCTACGAGCAGTACTTC CSVGQSSYEQYF
TRBJ2-5 few TRBD2 TRBV20-1 TGCAGTGCTAGATCAACTAGCGGGGGAAAAAAAGAGACCCAGTACTTC CSARSTSGGKKETQYF
TRBJ1-2 many - TRBV6-2/TRBV6-3 TGTGCCAGCAGTCGGGGGCATGACTATGGCTACACCTTC CASSRGHDYGYTF
TRBJ1-1 - - TRBV5-4 TGTGCCAGCAGCTACAGTGAGGGGAAAGCTTTCTTT CASSYSEGKAFF
TRBJ1-2 few TRBD1 TRBV5-1 TGCGCCAGCAGCCAGAGGACAGGCCCTGGGAACTATGGCTACACCTTC CASSQRTGPGNYGYTF
TRBJ1-6 many TRBD1 TRBV12-3/TRBV12-4 TGTGCCAGCAGTTTTAAGGGGGCTCGCTCACCCCTCCACTTT CASSFKGARSPLHF
TRBJ1-2 few - TRBV6-5 TGTGCCAGCAGTTACTCTTTAGGGTCCTATGGCTACACCTTC CASSYSLGSYGYTF
TRBJ2-7 few - TRBV7-2 TGTGCCAGCAGCTTAGTTAGGACCTACGAGCAGTACTTC CASSLVRTYEQYF
TRBJ2-2 many TRBD2 TRBV6-5 TGTGCCAGCAGTTTCGGCGGGGGGTACGGCGGGGAGCTGTTTTTT CASSFGGGYGGELFF
TRBJ2-4 many - TRBV6-5 TGTGCCAGCAGTTGGGCAGGGTCCCAAAACATTCAGTACTTC CASSWAGSQNIQYF
TRBJ1-1 - - TRBV29-1 TGCAGCGTTTGGGGCCAAAACACTGAAGCTTTCTTT CSVWGQNTEAFF
TRBJ1-6 few - TRBV2 TGTGCCAGCTACGCAGGGAATTCACCCCTCCACTTT CASYAGNSPLHF